One and the same sample provided the 14 T cell receptor beta chains below, sequenced in a study of shared clonotypes between healthy human individuals. TCRdb's copy holds only in-frame clones and misses some; the assay was immunoSEQ multiplex PCR. The table shows about half a million clones, with around 85% occurring only once. The source material was PBMCs. The receptors here all came from a woman aged 40 to 50 in good health. Some clones in this sample may be carry-over from other donors' samples.

In its sample, this clone was seen a few times. A far larger clone is one nucleotide away, so this likely arose from a read error. This sample includes further DNA sequences coding for the same CDR3. The CDR3 protein is CAWSKLWGPGANVLTF. The DNA for the CDR3 is TGTGCCTGGAGTAAATTATGGGGGCCTGGGGCTAACGTCCTGACTTTC. The V and J genes are TRBV30 and TRBJ2-6; D perhaps matches TRBD1 (6 bases). This CDR3 has 16 amino acids. Germline CDR1 is GTSNPN and CDR2 is SVGIG (reference sequence). Using reference TRBV30 and TRBJ2-6 for the parts outside the CDR3, the full variable domain is SQTIHQWPATLVQPVGSPLSLECTVEGTSNPNLYWYRQAAGRGLQLLFYSVGIGQISSEVPQNLSASRPQDRQFILSSKKLLLSDSGFYLCAWSKLWGPGANVLTFGAGSRLTVL.

The chain couples TRBV11-1 to TRBJ2-7; 9 bases align to TRBD1. Germline lookup yields CDR1 SGHAT and CDR2 FQDESV (reference sequence). With 4 bases clipped from V and 1 base from J, the junction kept 8 bases outside the gene matches. The CDR3 length is 16 residues. For the CDR3, the DNA is TGTGCCAGCAGCTCCGAAAAGGACAGGGGATCCTACGAGCAGTACTTC. Translation: CASSSEKDRGSYEQYF.

This clone has a handful of counts. The gene calls are TRBV28 and TRBJ2-5; TRBD1 matches at 9 bases. With V trimmed by 7 bases and J by 2 bases, 11 bases remained unmatched. CDR1 and CDR2 from the germline V gene are MDHEN and SYDVKM. The CDR3 length is 16 residues. The CDR3 loop is CASTGPHRGQQETQYF. CDR3 DNA sequence: TGTGCCAGCACCGGACCCCACAGGGGGCAACAAGAGACCCAGTACTTC.

V gene TRBV9 combines with J gene TRBJ2-2; TRBD2 is a possible D gene (5 bases). V shed 4 bases and J shed 8 bases, with 18 bases lying between them. CDR1 SGDLS and CDR2 YYNGEE come from the germline V gene. This CDR3 is built from 15 residues. CDR3 sequence (DNA): TGTGCCAGCAGCCCGAGCGGTGCCCGGATAGGGGAGCTGTTTTTT. It specifies CASSPSGARIGELFF.

This clone was seen at least ten times. Different DNA sequences within this sample yield the same CDR3. The V and J genes are TRBV5-1 and TRBJ2-1; 14 nucleotides align to TRBD2. CDR1 and CDR2 (germline): SGHRS, YFSETQ. The CDR3 runs to 18 residues. The V segment lost 4 bases and the J segment 8 bases; nucleotides outside the gene matches: 14. The CDR3 protein is CASSQSPGTSGSGDEQFF. The CDR3 nucleotides read TGCGCCAGCAGCCAGAGTCCCGGGACTAGCGGGAGTGGGGATGAGCAGTTCTTC.

This clone was found once. The chain uses TRBV5-1 and TRBJ2-1, with D maybe TRBD2 (6 bases). Deletions cut 6 bases from V and 2 bases from J, with 12 bases between. CDR1 and CDR2 (germline): SGHRS, YFSETQ. CDR3 length: 14 residues. CDR3 DNA: TGCGCCAGCAAACTGGGGGGAACCTACAATGAGCAGTTCTTC. Translating gives CASKLGGTYNEQFF. Complete variable domain (other parts from reference TRBV5-1 and TRBJ2-1): KAGVTQTPRYLIKTRGQQVTLSCSPISGHRSVSWYQQTPGQGLQFLFEYFSETQRNKGNFPGRFSGRQFSNSRSEMNVSTLELGDSALYLCASKLGGTYNEQFFGPGTRLTVL.

This clone turned up a few times. This chain links TRBV29-1 with TRBJ2-7, with 8 bases identical to TRBD2. The CDR3 has 13 amino acids. The V gene's germline CDR1 is SQVTM and CDR2 ANQGSEA. The ends lost 7 bases at V and 0 bases at J; junction bases unmatched: 5. CDR3 coding DNA: TGCAGCGCCCGGGGGGGGGTCTCCTACGAGCAGTACTTC. It encodes CSARGGVSYEQYF.

The chain carries TRBV10-1 and TRBJ2-7; D uncertain. This CDR3 is 13 amino acids long. Germline values: CDR1 WNHNN, CDR2 SYGVQD (reference sequence). The V end was cut by 4 bases, the J end by 2 bases, with 9 bases between. CDR3 protein: CASSVAATYEQYF. CDR3 DNA: TGCGCCAGCAGTGTGGCCGCAACCTACGAGCAGTACTTC.

This chain links TRBV19 with TRBJ1-5, with D possibly being TRBD1 (6 bases). The germline gives CDR1 LNHDA, CDR2 SQIVND (reference sequence). There are 13 residues in the CDR3. V dropped 4 bases and J dropped 3 bases, with 7 bases sitting between them. DNA of the CDR3: TGTGCCAGTAGTAGGACAGTCAATCAGCCCCAGCATTTT. Its translation is CASSRTVNQPQHF.

The chain is built from TRBV28 and TRBJ2-7; D is unresolved. The CDR3 spans 13 residues. V was pared by 6 bases and J by 6 bases, with 15 bases between. Germline values: CDR1 MDHEN, CDR2 SYDVKM. CDR3 nucleotides: TGTGCCAGCAGAAATAGAGATTTGGGCGAGCAGTACTTC. This encodes CASRNRDLGEQYF.

The chain carries TRBV28 and TRBJ2-3; no clear D. The CDR3 extends over 12 amino acids. Germline CDR1 reads MDHEN; CDR2 reads SYDVKM. Trimming took 6 bases from V and 5 from J, leaving 9 bases between them. The CDR3 DNA sequence: TGTGCCAGCAGCCCCGCAAGAGATACGCAGTATTTT. It yields the protein CASSPARDTQYF.

The chain joins TRBV30 to TRBJ1-5; 10 nucleotides match TRBD1. Germline V lookup: CDR1 GTSNPN, CDR2 SVGIG (reference sequence). The length of the CDR3 is 18 residues. V trimming: 2 bases; J trimming: 0 bases; junction bases outside the gene matches: 10. The CDR3 DNA follows: TGTGCCTGGAGTTCCAGGACAGGGGGAAGACTTAGCAATCAGCCCCAGCATTTT. It yields the protein CAWSSRTGGRLSNQPQHF.

The chain combines TRBV7-9 with TRBJ2-3; 7 bases are shared with TRBD1. This CDR3 is built from 14 residues. J lost 4 bases, V lost 4 bases, and 5 bases had no gene match. Germline CDR1 is SEHNR and CDR2 is FQNEAQ (reference sequence). In nucleotides, the CDR3 is TGTGCCAGCAGCTGGGAACAGGGGTCAGATACGCAGTATTTT. This translates into CASSWEQGSDTQYF.

This clone was seen ten or more times. The V and J genes are TRBV28 and TRBJ2-4; possible D gene TRBD1, 5 bases. The length of the CDR3 is 14 residues. CDR1 and CDR2 (germline): MDHEN, SYDVKM. The V end was cut by 5 bases, the J end by 2 bases, with 10 bases between. The CDR3 sequence: CASSATATKNIQYF. DNA for the CDR3: TGTGCCAGCAGTGCGACAGCTACCAAAAACATTCAGTACTTC.